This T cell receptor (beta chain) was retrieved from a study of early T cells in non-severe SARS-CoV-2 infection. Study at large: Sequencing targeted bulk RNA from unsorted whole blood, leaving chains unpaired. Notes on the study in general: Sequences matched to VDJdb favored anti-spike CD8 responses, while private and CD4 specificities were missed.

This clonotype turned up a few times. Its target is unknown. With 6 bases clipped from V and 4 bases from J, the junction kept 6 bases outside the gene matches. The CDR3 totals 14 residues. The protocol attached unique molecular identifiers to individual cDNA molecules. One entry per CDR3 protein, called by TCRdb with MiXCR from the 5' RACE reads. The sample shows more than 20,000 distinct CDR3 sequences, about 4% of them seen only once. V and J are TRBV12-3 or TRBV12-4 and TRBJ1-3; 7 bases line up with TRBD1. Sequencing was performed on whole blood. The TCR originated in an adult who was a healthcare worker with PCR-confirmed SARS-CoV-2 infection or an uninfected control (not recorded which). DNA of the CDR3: TGTGCCAGCAGCGGATACAGGGGCGGAAACACCATATATTTT. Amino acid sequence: CASSGYRGGNTIYF.